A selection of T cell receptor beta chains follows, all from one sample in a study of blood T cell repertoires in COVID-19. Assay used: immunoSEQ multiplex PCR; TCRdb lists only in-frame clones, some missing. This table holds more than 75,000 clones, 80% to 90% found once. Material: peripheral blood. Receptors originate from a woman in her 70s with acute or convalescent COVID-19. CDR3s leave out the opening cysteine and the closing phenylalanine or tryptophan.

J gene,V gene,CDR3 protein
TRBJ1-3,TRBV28,ASSLFRSSGNTIY
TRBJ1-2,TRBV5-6,ASSWLGENYGYT
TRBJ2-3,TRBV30,AWSVRFGLAGEGLRTDTQY
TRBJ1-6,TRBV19,ASSIDQGNSPLH
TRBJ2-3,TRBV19,ASSILRGDTQY
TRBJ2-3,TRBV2,ASSEGASGGITDTQY
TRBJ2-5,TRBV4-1,ASSPSGVGETQY
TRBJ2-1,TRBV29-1,SVRTDDDNEQF
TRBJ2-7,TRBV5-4,ASSLQSYEQY
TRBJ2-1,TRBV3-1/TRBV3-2,ASSQGREDLGTSYNEQF
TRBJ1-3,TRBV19,ATNQFSGSGNTIY
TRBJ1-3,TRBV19,ASSMGQGSSGNTIY
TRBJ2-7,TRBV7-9,ASSPKTSTIYEQY
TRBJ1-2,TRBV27,ASSLQTGGGYGYT
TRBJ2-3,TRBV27,ASSYSGRALADTQY
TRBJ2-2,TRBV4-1,ASSLSGSGSTGELF
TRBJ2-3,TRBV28,ASSFSPRSTGTDTQY
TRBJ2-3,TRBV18,ASSPPGTSTDTQY
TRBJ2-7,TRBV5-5,ASSLLREGAAYEQY
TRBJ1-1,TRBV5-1,ASNAGEEVAEAF
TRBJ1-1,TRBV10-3,AISLTGMNTEAF
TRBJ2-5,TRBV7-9,ASRAPQETQY
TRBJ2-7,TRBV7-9,ASSPGEQATYEQY
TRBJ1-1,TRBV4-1,ASSIGQGMPTEAF
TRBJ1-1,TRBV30,AWSWGGGTNTEAF
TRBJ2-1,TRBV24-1,ATSAPDGSSYNEQF
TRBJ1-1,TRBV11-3,ASSFGQGMNTEAF
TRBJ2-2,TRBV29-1,SVEEMGRGTGELF
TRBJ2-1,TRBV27,ASQTGQGYNEQF
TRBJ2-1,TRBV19,ASSLPSGSNEQF
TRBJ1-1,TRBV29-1,SARQGEATEAF
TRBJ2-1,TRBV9,ASSATLAGVSGEQF
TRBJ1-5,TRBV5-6,ASSLAARQGNQPQH
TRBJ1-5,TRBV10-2,ASSATGQGGDSNQPQH
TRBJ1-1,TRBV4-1,ASSQVAGQLNTEAF
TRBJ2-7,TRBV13,ASSNRGDGRAREQY
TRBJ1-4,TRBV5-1,ASSTGTGGKGEKLF
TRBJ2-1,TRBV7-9,ASSPRTGGTNEQF
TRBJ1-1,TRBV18,ASSPARATEAF
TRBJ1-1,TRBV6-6,ASRTGGRNTEAF
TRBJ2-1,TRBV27,ASSLGVLAHEQF
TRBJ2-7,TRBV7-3,ASSQTSSGSYEQY
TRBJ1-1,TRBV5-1,ASSRETGDGTEAF
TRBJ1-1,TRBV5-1,ASSPAPTGQGTEAF
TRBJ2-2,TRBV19,ASRKAGGTTGELF
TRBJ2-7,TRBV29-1,SVEQREGSYEQY
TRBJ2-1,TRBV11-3,ASSSIWTGNNEQF
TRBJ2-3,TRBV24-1,ATGGLAGITDTQY
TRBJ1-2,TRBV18,ASSPIVGDYGYT
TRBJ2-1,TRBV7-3,ASSPSSGTYNEQF
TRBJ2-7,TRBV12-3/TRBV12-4,ASSLQDRGRFR
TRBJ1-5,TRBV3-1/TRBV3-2,ASSSRQSNQPQH
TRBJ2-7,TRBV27,ASSLSDGNEQY
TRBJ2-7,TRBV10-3,AIRETSGTYEQY
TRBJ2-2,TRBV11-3,ASSLVQGTGELF